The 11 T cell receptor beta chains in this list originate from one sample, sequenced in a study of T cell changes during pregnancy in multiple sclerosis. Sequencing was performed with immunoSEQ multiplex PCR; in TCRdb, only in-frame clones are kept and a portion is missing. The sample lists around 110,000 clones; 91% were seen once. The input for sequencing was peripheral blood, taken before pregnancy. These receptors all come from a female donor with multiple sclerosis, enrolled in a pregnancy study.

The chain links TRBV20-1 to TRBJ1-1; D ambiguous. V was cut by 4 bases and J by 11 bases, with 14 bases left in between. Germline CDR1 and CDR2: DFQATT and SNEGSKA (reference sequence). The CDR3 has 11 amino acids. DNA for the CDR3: TGCAGTGCTACCCCCGGAGGTGAGGCTTTCTTT. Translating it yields CSATPGGEAFF.

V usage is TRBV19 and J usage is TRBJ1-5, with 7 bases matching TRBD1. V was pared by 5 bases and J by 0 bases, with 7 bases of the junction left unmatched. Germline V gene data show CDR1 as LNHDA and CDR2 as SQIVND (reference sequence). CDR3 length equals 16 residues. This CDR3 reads CASSANRDSSNQPQHF. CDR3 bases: TGTGCCAGTAGTGCCAACCGGGACAGTAGCAATCAGCCCCAGCATTTT.

The CDR3 sequence: CASSPLQETQYF. CDR3 in DNA: TGTGCCAGCAGCCCCCTCCAAGAGACCCAGTACTTC. This chain joins TRBV9 and TRBJ2-5; D remains unclear. Trimming removed 4 bases at V and 1 base at J, with 5 bases between. In germline, CDR1 is SGDLS, CDR2 YYNGEE. The CDR3 covers 12 residues.

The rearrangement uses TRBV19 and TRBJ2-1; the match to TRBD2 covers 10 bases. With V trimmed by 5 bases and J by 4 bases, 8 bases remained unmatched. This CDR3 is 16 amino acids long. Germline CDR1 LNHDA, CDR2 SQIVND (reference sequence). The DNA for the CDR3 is TGTGCCAGTAGTTCAACAACTAGCGGGGTATACAATGAGCAGTTCTTC. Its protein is CASSSTTSGVYNEQFF.

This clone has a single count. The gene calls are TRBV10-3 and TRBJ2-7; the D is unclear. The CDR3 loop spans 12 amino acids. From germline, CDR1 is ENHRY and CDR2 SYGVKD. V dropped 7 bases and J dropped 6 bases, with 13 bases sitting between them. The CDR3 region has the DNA TGTGCCATCATAGAGGTGATGGGCGAGCAGTACTTC. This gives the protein CAIIEVMGEQYF.

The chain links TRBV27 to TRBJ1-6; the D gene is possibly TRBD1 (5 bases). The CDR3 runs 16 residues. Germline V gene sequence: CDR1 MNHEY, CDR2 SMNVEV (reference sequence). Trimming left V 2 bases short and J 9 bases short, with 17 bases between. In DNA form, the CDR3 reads TGTGCCAGCAGTTTAACAGGAGGGGTTTTTCCTTCACCCCTCCACTTT. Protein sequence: CASSLTGGVFPSPLHF.

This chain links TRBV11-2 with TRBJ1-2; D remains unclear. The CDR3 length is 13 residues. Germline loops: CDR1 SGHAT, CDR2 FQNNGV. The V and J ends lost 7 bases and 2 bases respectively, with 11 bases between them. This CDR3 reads CASTRDKNYGYTF. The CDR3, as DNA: TGTGCCAGCACCCGCGACAAGAACTATGGCTACACCTTC.

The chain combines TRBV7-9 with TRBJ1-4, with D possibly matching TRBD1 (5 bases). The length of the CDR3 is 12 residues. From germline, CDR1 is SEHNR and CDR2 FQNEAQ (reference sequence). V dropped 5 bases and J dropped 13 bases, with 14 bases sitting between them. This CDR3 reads CASSGSGYALFF. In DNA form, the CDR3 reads TGTGCCAGCAGCGGATCAGGGTATGCACTGTTTTTT. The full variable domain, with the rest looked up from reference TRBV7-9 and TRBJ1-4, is DTGVSQNPRHKITKRGQNVTFRCDPISEHNRLYWYRQTLGQGPEFLTYFQNEAQLEKSRLLSDRFSAERPKGSFSTLEIQRTEQGDSAMYLCASSGSGYALFFGSGTQLSVL.

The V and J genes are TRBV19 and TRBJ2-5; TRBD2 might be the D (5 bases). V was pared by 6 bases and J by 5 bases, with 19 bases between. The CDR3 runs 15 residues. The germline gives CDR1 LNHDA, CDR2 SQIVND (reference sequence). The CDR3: CASSVKRGQGETQYF. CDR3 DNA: TGTGCCAGTAGCGTCAAGCGAGGGCAAGGGGAGACCCAGTACTTC.

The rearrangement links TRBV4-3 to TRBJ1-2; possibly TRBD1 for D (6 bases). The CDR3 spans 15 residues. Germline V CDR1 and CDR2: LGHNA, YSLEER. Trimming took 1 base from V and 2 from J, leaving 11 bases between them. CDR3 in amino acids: CASSQGEGGNYGYTF. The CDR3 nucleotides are TGCGCCAGCAGCCAAGGGGAGGGGGGGAACTATGGCTACACCTTC.

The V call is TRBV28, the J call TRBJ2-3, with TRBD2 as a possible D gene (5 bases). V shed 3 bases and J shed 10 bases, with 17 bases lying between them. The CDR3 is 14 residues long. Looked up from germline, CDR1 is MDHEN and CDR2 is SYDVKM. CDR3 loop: CASSLPGSVNAQYF. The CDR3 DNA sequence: TGTGCCAGCAGTTTGCCGGGATCGGTGAATGCGCAGTATTTT.